A selection of T cell receptor beta chains follows, all from one sample in a study of graft-versus-host responses after intestinal transplantation. The antigens for these receptors are not known. Only in-frame clones appear in the TCRdb table, and some are missing; sequencing was by immunoSEQ multiplex PCR. The table records approximately 82,000 clones, approximately 92% of them present only once. The source was unstimulated CD8+ T cells sorted from spleen or lymph node cells, collected before transplant. These receptors originate from a human donor who was the organ donor for an intestinal transplant. Both conserved end residues are part of each CDR3. D genes are given only for firm matches. Where a row states a size, it is once, few, many or the class of an expanded clone; other rows omit it.

d_call	v_call	clone_size	j_call	cdr3_aa	cdr3_nt
-	TRBV10-3	-	TRBJ2-6	CAISEHTIHPFGANVLTF	TGTGCCATCAGCGAACACACGATTCATCCCTTTGGGGCCAACGTCCTGACTTTC
TRBD1	TRBV7-3	-	TRBJ1-2	CASSLGQGEHYGYTF	TGTGCCAGCAGCTTGGGACAGGGGGAGCACTATGGCTACACCTTC
-	TRBV4-1	-	TRBJ2-3	CASSPRLTSLTDTQYF	TGCGCCAGCAGCCCGCGCCTTACTAGCCTGACAGATACGCAGTATTTT
TRBD2	TRBV19	-	TRBJ2-7	CASSAEAGYEQYF	TGTGCCAGTAGTGCCGAAGCGGGGTACGAGCAGTACTTC
-	TRBV27	-	TRBJ1-2	CASSHDEAYGYTF	TGTGCCAGCAGCCATGACGAGGCGTATGGCTACACCTTC
-	TRBV4-3	-	TRBJ2-7	CASSQDRLFYEQYF	TGCGCCAGCAGCCAAGATCGGTTGTTCTACGAGCAGTACTTC
-	TRBV27	-	TRBJ2-3	CASSPPDSTVTQYF	TGTGCCAGCAGTCCGCCGGACAGCACCGTCACGCAGTATTTT
TRBD2	TRBV28	-	TRBJ2-7	CASSLIGGSSYEQYF	TGTGCCAGCAGTTTAATCGGGGGGAGCTCCTACGAGCAGTACTTC
-	TRBV18	once	TRBJ2-7	CASSLYMGASYEQYF	TGTGCCAGCTCACTTTACATGGGCGCCTCCTACGAGCAGTACTTC
TRBD2	TRBV20-1	-	TRBJ2-7	CSAAGAYEQYF	TGCAGTGCTGCGGGGGCCTACGAGCAGTACTTC
TRBD2	TRBV27	once	TRBJ2-3	CASSPAGEGDTQYF	TGTGCCAGCAGTCCAGCGGGAGAAGGAGATACGCAGTATTTT
TRBD2	TRBV2	-	TRBJ2-2	CASRETLDSGSNTGELFF	TGTGCCAGCAGGGAAACACTCGATAGCGGGAGTAACACCGGGGAGCTGTTTTTT
-	TRBV6-1	-	TRBJ2-1	CASSELPAVGSYNEQFF	TGTGCCAGCAGTGAACTTCCGGCCGTCGGGTCCTACAATGAGCAGTTCTTC
-	TRBV28	-	TRBJ2-4	CASSSDMHGIQYF	TGTGCCAGCAGTTCTGACATGCATGGCATTCAGTACTTC
TRBD1	TRBV6-4	few	TRBJ1-2	CATRPGQGSNHGYTF	TGTGCCACTCGTCCGGGACAGGGGAGTAATCATGGCTACACCTTC
TRBD2	TRBV7-2	-	TRBJ2-3	CASSLRGLAGGGDTQYF	TGTGCCAGCAGCTTACGCGGACTAGCGGGGGGGGGAGATACGCAGTATTTT
TRBD1	TRBV27	-	TRBJ2-7	CASSLTGGYEQYF	TGTGCCAGCAGTTTGACAGGGGGCTACGAGCAGTACTTC
-	TRBV6-5	-	TRBJ2-7	CASRRNPWVEQYF	TGTGCCAGCAGGCGGAACCCGTGGGTCGAGCAGTACTTC
-	TRBV2	-	TRBJ2-6	CASSDPAEDSGANVLTF	TGTGCCAGCAGTGACCCGGCAGAGGACTCTGGGGCCAACGTCCTGACTTTC
TRBD1	TRBV6-5	-	TRBJ2-3	CASSYGQGIEQYF	TGTGCCAGCAGCTACGGACAGGGTATCGAGCAGTATTTT
-	TRBV27	-	TRBJ1-2	CASSPVGGTGVWGYTF	TGTGCCAGCAGCCCTGTCGGCGGGACCGGGGTCTGGGGCTACACCTTC
TRBD1	TRBV4-2	-	TRBJ1-4	CASSQDPGTGDEKLFF	TGTGCCAGCAGCCAAGATCCAGGGACAGGGGATGAAAAACTGTTTTTT
TRBD1	TRBV19	-	TRBJ1-5	CASSRGQGLNQPQHF	TGTGCCAGTAGTCGGGGACAGGGTTTAAATCAGCCCCAGCATTTT
TRBD1	TRBV9	-	TRBJ1-4	CASSVGVATGSEKLFF	TGTGCCAGCAGCGTAGGAGTTGCGACAGGGAGTGAAAAACTGTTTTTT
TRBD2	TRBV15	-	TRBJ2-3	CATSRGAGGQKDTQYF	TGTGCCACCAGCAGAGGGGCGGGAGGGCAGAAAGATACGCAGTATTTT
TRBD2	TRBV2	few	TRBJ2-7	CASSDRGGANEQYF	TGTGCCAGCAGTGATCGGGGGGGGGCGAACGAGCAGTACTTC
-	TRBV7-3	-	TRBJ2-3	CASSVGGTDTQYF	TGTGCCAGCAGCGTTGGGGGGACAGATACGCAGTATTTT
-	TRBV30	few	TRBJ1-1	CAWSLFTGSFTEAFF	TGTGCCTGGAGTCTTTTTACAGGCTCCTTCACTGAAGCTTTCTTT
TRBD1	TRBV11-2	-	TRBJ2-7	CASSSKGAQVPYEQYF	TGTGCCAGCAGCTCAAAGGGGGCGCAGGTTCCCTACGAGCAGTACTTC
TRBD1	TRBV27	-	TRBJ2-7	CASSIGGRAYEQYF	TGTGCCAGCTCAATAGGGGGCAGGGCCTACGAGCAGTACTTC
-	TRBV9	-	TRBJ1-6	CASNIRDNSPLHF	TGTGCCAGCAACATACGGGATAATTCACCCCTCCACTTT
-	TRBV7-8	once	TRBJ2-7	CASNPGEGGTYPYEQYF	TGTGCCAGCAACCCAGGGGAGGGCGGGACTTATCCCTACGAGCAGTACTTC
TRBD1	TRBV6-5	-	TRBJ1-2	CASKNRGNYGYTF	TGTGCCAGCAAGAACAGGGGTAACTATGGCTACACCTTC
-	TRBV5-8	-	TRBJ2-3	CASSPKRRDTQYF	TGTGCCAGCAGCCCAAAGAGGAGGGATACGCAGTATTTT
TRBD2	TRBV13	-	TRBJ2-7	CASSFPGSGRNHEQYF	TGTGCCAGCAGCTTCCCTGGGAGCGGGAGGAACCACGAGCAGTACTTC
-	TRBV30	-	TRBJ2-7	CAWTGAYEQYF	TGTGCCTGGACAGGGGCCTACGAGCAGTACTTC
-	TRBV7-6	once	TRBJ1-6	CASSERGGRPLHF	TGTGCCAGCAGCGAACGGGGTGGTCGGCCCCTCCACTTT
-	TRBV5-1	-	TRBJ2-1	CASSAEGGSYNEQFF	TGCGCCAGCAGCGCCGAGGGTGGGTCCTACAATGAGCAGTTCTTC
-	TRBV18	-	TRBJ1-5	CASSPYFDEDQPQHF	TGTGCCAGCTCACCTTACTTTGACGAGGATCAGCCCCAGCATTTT
-	TRBV7-7	-	TRBJ1-2	CASSFFSPLAGPYGYTF	TGTGCTAGCAGCTTTTTCTCCCCCCTCGCGGGTCCGTATGGCTACACCTTC
-	TRBV7-9	-	TRBJ2-7	CASSFGGTLLEQYF	TGTGCCAGCAGCTTCGGCGGAACCCTCCTCGAGCAGTACTTC
-	TRBV7-9	-	TRBJ2-5	CASSHVGAGEETQYF	TGTGCCAGCAGCCACGTAGGGGCTGGAGAAGAGACCCAGTACTTC
TRBD2	TRBV4-2	-	TRBJ2-3	CASSQVPPTSPDTQYF	TGTGCCAGCAGCCAAGTTCCCCCGACTAGCCCAGATACGCAGTATTTT
-	TRBV25-1	-	TRBJ1-5	CASSVLISNQPQHF	TGTGCCAGCAGTGTCCTAATTAGCAATCAGCCCCAGCATTTT
-	TRBV7-9	-	TRBJ2-5	CASSLVRGGETQYF	TGTGCCAGCAGCTTAGTCCGAGGAGGGGAGACCCAGTACTTC
-	TRBV6-1	-	TRBJ2-7	CASSAEEDPYYEQYF	TGTGCCAGCAGTGCAGAGGAAGATCCCTACTACGAGCAGTACTTC
TRBD1	TRBV28	-	TRBJ2-1	CASSHLPGQGINNEQFF	TGTGCCAGCAGCCACCTGCCGGGACAGGGGATAAACAATGAGCAGTTCTTC
TRBD1	TRBV4-2	-	TRBJ1-2	CASSQAAGQGNYGYTF	TGTGCCAGCAGCCAAGCTGCCGGACAGGGCAACTATGGCTACACCTTC
-	TRBV11-2	-	TRBJ1-2	CASSLGNHISYGYTF	TGTGCCAGCAGCTTGGGCAACCACATATCCTATGGCTACACCTTC
-	TRBV6-1	-	TRBJ2-7	CASRARVSYEQYF	TGTGCCAGCAGAGCGAGGGTCTCCTACGAGCAGTACTTC
-	TRBV6-1	once	TRBJ1-2	CASARFGYTF	TGTGCCAGCGCCAGGTTTGGCTACACCTTC
-	TRBV9	-	TRBJ2-7	CASSPGVPDYEQYF	TGTGCCAGCAGCCCCGGGGTACCGGACTACGAGCAGTACTTC
TRBD2	TRBV2	-	TRBJ2-1	CASSVSGIFNEQFF	TGTGCCAGCAGTGTAAGCGGGATATTCAATGAGCAGTTCTTC
-	TRBV7-3	-	TRBJ1-1	CASSLTARNTEAFF	TGTGCCAGCAGCTTAACCGCCAGGAACACTGAAGCTTTCTTT
TRBD1	TRBV7-9	few	TRBJ2-5	CASSPGPHRGKSQYF	TGTGCCAGCAGCCCGGGACCCCACAGGGGAAAGAGCCAGTACTTC
-	TRBV7-7	-	TRBJ2-5	CASSQGLRETQYF	TGTGCTAGCAGCCAAGGACTAAGGGAGACCCAGTACTTC
-	TRBV7-9	once	TRBJ2-7	CASSYFRGSPSYEQYF	TGTGCCAGCAGCTATTTTAGGGGGAGCCCTTCCTACGAGCAGTACTTC
-	TRBV2	-	TRBJ2-5	CATRQQETQYF	TGTGCCACTAGACAGCAAGAGACCCAGTACTTC
TRBD2	TRBV2	-	TRBJ2-3	CASTPLAGGSDTQYF	TGTGCCAGCACCCCTCTAGCGGGGGGGTCAGATACGCAGTATTTT